The next 30 T cell receptor beta chains were all read from a single sample in a study of T-cell reconstitution after alpha-beta-depleted transplantation in children. Molecular barcoding with unique molecular identifiers was used for the TCRbeta library. TCRdb reprocessed the PCR reads via MiXCR and lists one record per CDR3 protein. The sample lists about 280,000 distinct CDR3 sequences, roughly 11% occurring once. The sample was peripheral blood, taken 180 days after TCRalphabeta/CD19-depleted stem cell transplant. These receptors all come from a male patient aged 2-10 years who had a stem cell transplant for chronic granulomatous disease, so the T cells may come from the graft donor.

Comment on this clonotype: A read error is possible here, since a much larger clone lies one base away. The chain combines TRBV12-3 or TRBV12-4 with TRBJ2-5, with D perhaps matching TRBD1 (6 bases). This CDR3 comprises 13 residues. The V and J ends lost 3 bases and 5 bases respectively, with 10 bases between them. CDR3 in amino acids: CASSFGTSETQYF. The CDR3 DNA sequence: TGTGCCAGCAGTTTCGGGACATCGGAGACCCAGTACTTC.

This clonotype was seen repeatedly, ten times or more. The chain couples TRBV6-5 to TRBJ2-5; TRBD1 matches 9 bases. Germline loops: CDR1 MNHEY, CDR2 SVGAGI. The CDR3 is made up of 15 amino acids. V trimming: 1 base; J trimming: 4 bases; junction bases outside the gene matches: 4. The CDR3 DNA reads as TGTGCCAGCAGTTACTTGGGACAGGGTTCAGAGACCCAGTACTTC. Translating it yields CASSYLGQGSETQYF.

This clonotype was recorded at least ten times. The chain is built from TRBV25-1 and TRBJ2-5; TRBD2 is a possible D gene (6 bases). The CDR3 has 17 residues. Germline CDR1 and CDR2: MGHDK and SYGVNS. V lost 4 bases to trimming and J lost 1 base, with 19 bases between them. The CDR3 here is CASSGNGASAPQETQYF. The CDR3 nucleotides are TGTGCCAGCAGTGGTAACGGGGCTAGCGCCCCCCAAGAGACCCAGTACTTC.

This clonotype was seen many times. The rearrangement joins TRBV12-3 or TRBV12-4 to TRBJ2-7, with D possibly matching TRBD1 (5 bases). This CDR3 has 12 amino acids. V lost 6 bases, J lost 6 bases, and 12 bases lay in between. CDR3 nucleotides: TGTGCCAGCAGACCCCAGGGCGGCGAGCAGTACTTC. The encoded protein is CASRPQGGEQYF.

With respect to this clonotype: This may stem from a read error, because a much larger clone lies one nucleotide away. This rearrangement joins TRBV11-2 to TRBJ2-7; D gene ambiguous. Per germline, CDR1 SGHAT and CDR2 FQNNGV. The CDR3 spans 16 residues. The CDR3 is CASSLVGSSSPYELYF. The CDR3 DNA follows: TGTGCCAGCAGCTTAGTTGGTTCCTCATCTCCCTACGAGCTGTACTTC.

Ten or more counts support this clonotype. The CDR3 DNA reads as TGTGCCAGCGCAGGGAATCCTGTGAACACTGAAGCTTTCTTT. It encodes CASAGNPVNTEAFF. This sequence joins TRBV12-3 or TRBV12-4 and TRBJ1-1, with D perhaps matching TRBD1 (5 bases). V shed 8 bases and J shed 0 bases, with 13 bases lying between them. The CDR3 has 14 amino acids.

In this sample, this clonotype turned up many times. The genes are TRBV20-1 and TRBJ2-2, with 8 bases that match TRBD1. Looked up from germline, CDR1 is DFQATT and CDR2 is SNEGSKA (reference sequence). V shed 3 bases, J shed 1 base, and the junction held 4 bases outside the gene matches. The CDR3 runs to 15 residues. CDR3 residues: CSARTGEKNTGELFF. The CDR3 coding sequence is TGCAGTGCTAGGACAGGGGAAAAGAACACCGGGGAGCTGTTTTTT.

This clonotype has a handful of counts. The J gene is TRBJ2-6, the V gene TRBV20-1; 7 bases match TRBD1. Trimming cost V 6 bases and J 1 base; bases outside gene matches: 3. Germline V gene lookup returns CDR1 DFQATT and CDR2 SNEGSKA (reference sequence). This CDR3 is built from 14 residues. The CDR3 reads CSANRGSGANVLTF. The CDR3 nucleotides are TGCAGTGCAAACAGGGGTTCTGGGGCCAACGTCCTGACTTTC.

This clonotype was recorded at least ten times. The gene calls are TRBV11-3 and TRBJ2-2; 8 bases map to TRBD2. The CDR3 totals 16 residues. J lost 5 bases, V lost 2 bases, and 7 bases had no gene match. The germline V gene has CDR1 SGHNT and CDR2 YENEEA. The CDR3 spells CASSLRAGASTGELFF. The CDR3 DNA reads TGTGCCAGCAGCTTAAGAGCGGGAGCCTCTACCGGGGAGCTGTTTTTT.

This clonotype was observed at least ten times. CDR3 sequence: CASFSPGLAGTFSYEQYF. In DNA form, the CDR3 reads TGTGCCAGCTTTTCTCCGGGACTAGCGGGAACTTTTTCCTACGAGCAGTACTTC. V is TRBV28 and J is TRBJ2-7; 13 nucleotides agree with TRBD2. Per the germline V gene, CDR1 is MDHEN and CDR2 is SYDVKM. There are 18 residues in the CDR3. Germline trimming cut 8 bases from V and 1 base from J; bases unmatched to any gene: 14.

At least ten counts were recorded for this clonotype. The CDR3 loop reads CASSRSWNEQFF. The CDR3 coding sequence is TGTGCCAGCAGCCGGAGCTGGAATGAGCAGTTCTTC. The gene calls are TRBV5-4 and TRBJ2-1, with D hard to call. The V end was cut by 4 bases, the J end by 7 bases, with 9 bases between. The CDR3 is 12 residues long. CDR1 SGHNT and CDR2 YYREEE come from the germline V gene (reference sequence). Combining the CDR3 with reference TRBV5-4 and TRBJ2-1 gives the whole variable domain ETGVTQSPTHLIKTRGQQVTLRCSSQSGHNTVSWYQQALGQGPQFIFQYYREEENGRGNFPPRFSGLQFPNYSSELNVNALELDDSALYLCASSRSWNEQFFGPGTRLTVL.

This clonotype appeared many times. This chain joins TRBV7-2 and TRBJ2-1; maybe TRBD1 (6 bases). CDR1 and CDR2 from the germline V gene are SGHTA and FQGNSA. The CDR3 is made up of 16 amino acids. V lost 0 bases, J lost 3 bases, and 12 bases lay in between. The CDR3 here is CASSLASTGSYNEQFF. The CDR3 DNA is TGTGCCAGCAGCTTAGCGTCAACAGGGAGCTACAATGAGCAGTTCTTC.

This clonotype was picked up many times. The chain has TRBV12-3 or TRBV12-4 and TRBJ2-1; 15 positions agree with TRBD2. This CDR3 has 16 residues. With 3 bases clipped from V and 7 bases from J, the junction kept 4 bases outside the gene matches. CDR3 region: CASSFGGTSGRNEQFF. CDR3 sequence (DNA): TGTGCCAGCAGTTTTGGGGGGACTAGCGGGAGGAATGAGCAGTTCTTC.

This clonotype has a count of ten or more. The gene calls are TRBV20-1 and TRBJ1-2, with a weak D call TRBD1 (5 bases). V was cut by 0 bases and J by 8 bases, with 13 bases left in between. The length of the CDR3 is 13 residues. Germline loops: CDR1 DFQATT, CDR2 SNEGSKA (reference sequence). The CDR3 sequence is CSARDLQGGGYTF. Written as DNA, the CDR3 is TGCAGTGCTAGAGATCTGCAGGGAGGCGGCTACACCTTC.

Concerning this clonotype: Germline and junction disagree at one end, which may indicate a read error. V is TRBV19 and J is TRBJ1-2, with TRBD1 identical over 10 bases. This CDR3 has 15 residues. Germline V gene lookup returns CDR1 LNHDA and CDR2 SQIVND (reference sequence). CDR3 nucleotides: TGTGCCAGTAGTACCATGACAGGGGGCTACTATGGCTACCCCTTC. It specifies CASSTMTGGYYGYPF.

This clonotype was picked up many times. The conserved phenylalanine or tryptophan is not found at the CDR3 terminus, so this likely reflects a read error. The limits of the CDR3 on the DNA are not certain, so only TCRdb's listed CDR3 is given. The chain couples TRBV5-1 to TRBJ2-4; the table's D call, TRBD1, was not checked against the DNA. The CDR3 has 11 residues if both end residues are counted. Germline V gene data show CDR1 as SGHRS and CDR2 as YFSETQ. The CDR3: CASSLSTYRGM.

This clonotype was recorded at least ten times. The chain uses TRBV28 and TRBJ2-3; 8 positions agree with TRBD1. CDR3 length equals 14 residues. V trimming: 5 bases; J trimming: 9 bases; junction bases outside the gene matches: 10. Germline values: CDR1 MDHEN, CDR2 SYDVKM. CDR3 DNA: TGTGCCAGCAGTCCGGGACAGGCTGGCAGGACGCAGTATTTT. It encodes CASSPGQAGRTQYF.

This clonotype has just a few counts. The rearrangement uses TRBV2 and TRBJ2-3; TRBD1 is a possible D gene (6 bases). Trimming shortened V by 6 bases and J by 13 bases, and 14 bases separated the two germline ends. In germline, CDR1 is SNHLY, CDR2 FYNNEI. The CDR3 spans 11 residues. This CDR3 is CASRRGTKKYF. The DNA for the CDR3 is TGTGCCAGCAGGAGGGGGACAAAAAAGTATTTT.

This clonotype was recorded many times. The chain links TRBV6-2 or TRBV6-3 to TRBJ2-3, with TRBD2 identical over 8 bases. Per the germline V gene, CDR1 is MNHEY and CDR2 is SVGEGT. The V and J ends lost 4 bases and 0 bases, in that order; junction bases with no gene match: 9. The CDR3 sequence is 17 residues long. In DNA, the CDR3 is TGTGCCAGCAGTTCGACTTTACTAGCGGCCAGCACAGATACGCAGTATTTT. It translates to CASSSTLLAASTDTQYF.

This clonotype has just one count. A clone one base away is much larger, so this may be a read error. The chain is built from TRBV7-2 and TRBJ2-1; D ambiguous. The germline CDR1 and CDR2 sequences are SGHTA and FQGNSA. This CDR3 is 13 amino acids long. This CDR3 is CASILRVGDEQFF. In DNA, the CDR3 is TGTGCCAGCATCTTACGGGTCGGCGATGAGCAGTTCTTC.

This clonotype showed up many times. This chain joins TRBV4-3 and TRBJ2-1; 7 nucleotides align to TRBD2. The V gene end was trimmed by 3 bases and the J gene end by 13 bases; junction bases not matched to a gene: 9. This CDR3 has 13 amino acids. The germline V gene encodes CDR1 LGHNA and CDR2 YSLEER. The CDR3 protein is CASSHDPGGDQFF. Here the CDR3 DNA reads TGCGCCAGCAGCCACGACCCGGGGGGTGATCAGTTCTTC.

Note on this clonotype: This may be a read error, as it is one base from a much larger clone. This chain connects TRBV5-1 to TRBJ2-5; possible D gene TRBD1, 6 bases. Germline CDR1 and CDR2: SGHRS and YFSETQ. The CDR3 runs 15 residues. V gave up 1 base and J gave up 1 base, with 11 bases separating them. CDR3 amino acids: CASSLTPQGQETQYF. DNA of the CDR3: TGCGCCAGCAGCTTGACCCCACAGGGCCAAGAGACCCAGTACTTC.

This clonotype has at least ten counts. The chain joins TRBV20-1 to TRBJ1-3; 8 nucleotides match TRBD1. The CDR3 totals 14 residues. V lost 6 bases and J lost 1; bases outside the gene matches: 5. Per the germline V gene, CDR1 is DFQATT and CDR2 is SNEGSKA (reference sequence). The CDR3 nucleotides are TGCAGTGCAGTAGGACAGGGTTCTGGAAACACCATATATTTT. Its translation: CSAVGQGSGNTIYF.

This clonotype was counted at least ten times. V and J are TRBV5-1 and TRBJ2-3, with a tentative D call TRBD1 (6 bases). Deletions cut 0 bases from V and 2 bases from J, with 7 bases between. Germline CDR1 is SGHRS and CDR2 is YFSETQ. There are 14 residues in the CDR3. The CDR3 reads CASSLVGATDTQYF. In DNA, the CDR3 is TGCGCCAGCAGCTTGGTGGGGGCCACAGATACGCAGTATTTT. Drawing the rest from reference TRBV5-1 and TRBJ2-3, the complete variable domain is KAGVTQTPRYLIKTRGQQVTLSCSPISGHRSVSWYQQTPGQGLQFLFEYFSETQRNKGNFPGRFSGRQFSNSRSEMNVSTLELGDSALYLCASSLVGATDTQYFGPGTRLTVL.

This clonotype appeared many times. CDR3 sequence reads: CASSPRPVLSGISSDTQYF. CDR3 nucleotides: TGTGCCAGCAGCCCCCGTCCAGTCTTGAGCGGGATAAGCTCAGATACGCAGTATTTT. The rearrangement links TRBV3-1 to TRBJ2-3; 7 positions agree with TRBD2. The V gene's germline CDR1 is LGHDT and CDR2 YNNKEL (reference sequence). The CDR3 spans 19 residues. Trimming cost V 4 bases and J 4 bases; bases outside gene matches: 20.

This clonotype was picked up many times. The genes are TRBV5-1 and TRBJ2-3; D remains ambiguous. V was shortened by 3 bases and J by 3 bases, with 14 bases between the two germline ends. The CDR3 is 15 amino acids. Per the germline V gene, CDR1 is SGHRS and CDR2 is YFSETQ. The CDR3 DNA sequence: TGCGCCAGCAGCTCGGCGGTAGGGCTAACAGATACGCAGTATTTT. Translation: CASSSAVGLTDTQYF.

This clonotype was seen a handful of times. The chain uses TRBV12-3 or TRBV12-4 and TRBJ1-1; D is unresolved. V lost 5 bases and J lost 5, with 15 bases in between. This CDR3 contains 14 residues. CDR3 amino acids: CASSALRMGTEAFF. As DNA, the CDR3 is TGTGCCAGCAGTGCGCTTCGGATGGGGACTGAAGCTTTCTTT.

This clonotype was counted at least ten times. This chain uses TRBV20-1 with TRBJ1-5, with no clear D. This CDR3 spans 15 amino acids. Germline CDR1 is DFQATT and CDR2 is SNEGSKA (reference sequence). Trimming took off 1 base at V and 0 bases at J, with 10 bases between the two ends. CDR3 amino acids: CSARAAGYSNQPQHF. CDR3 nucleotides: TGCAGTGCTAGAGCGGCAGGATATAGCAATCAGCCCCAGCATTTT.

This clonotype was counted between two and nine times. V and J are TRBV3-1 and TRBJ2-7; 9 bases fit TRBD1. J gave up 3 bases and V 1 base, and 4 bases lay outside the gene matches. CDR3 length equals 15 residues. Per germline, CDR1 LGHDT and CDR2 YNNKEL (reference sequence). As DNA, the CDR3 is TGTGCCAGCAGCCAAGGGAGACAGGGGGACTACGAGCAGTACTTC. It codes for CASSQGRQGDYEQYF.

Ten or more counts support this clonotype. The J gene is TRBJ1-4, the V gene TRBV5-1, with D tentatively TRBD1 (5 bases). Deletions cut 0 bases from V and 8 bases from J, with 14 bases between. CDR1 is SGHRS and CDR2 is YFSETQ in the germline V gene. The CDR3 is 15 amino acids. The CDR3 loop is CASSLASRVSEKLFF. CDR3 nucleotide sequence: TGCGCCAGCAGCTTGGCGAGCAGGGTATCCGAAAAACTGTTTTTT.